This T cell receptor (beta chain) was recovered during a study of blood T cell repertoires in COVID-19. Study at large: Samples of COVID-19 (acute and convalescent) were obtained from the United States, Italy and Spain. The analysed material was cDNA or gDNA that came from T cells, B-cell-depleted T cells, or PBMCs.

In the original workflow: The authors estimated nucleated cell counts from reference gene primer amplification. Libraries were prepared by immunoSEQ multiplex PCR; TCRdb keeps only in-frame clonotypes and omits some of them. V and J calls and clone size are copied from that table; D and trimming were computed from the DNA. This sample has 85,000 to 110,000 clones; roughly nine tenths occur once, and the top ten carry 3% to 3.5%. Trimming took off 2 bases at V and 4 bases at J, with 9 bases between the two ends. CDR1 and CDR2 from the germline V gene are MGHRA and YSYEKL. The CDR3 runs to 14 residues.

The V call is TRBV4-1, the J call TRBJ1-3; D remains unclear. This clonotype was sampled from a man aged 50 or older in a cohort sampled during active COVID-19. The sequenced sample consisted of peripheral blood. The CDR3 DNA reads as TGCGCCAGCAGCCAAACCCCCAGGGGAAACACCATATATTTT. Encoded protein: CASSQTPRGNTIYF.